The 21 T cell receptor beta chains below come from one sample, sequenced in a study of blood T cell repertoires in COVID-19 (dated by TCRdb to 2018 to 2021). The method behind the library was the immunoSEQ multiplex PCR assay. Here the immuneACCESS table is served through TCRdb, limited to in-frame sequences with V and J called. Missing clones are a known gap in these copies; in checked studies unresolved V genes cover under half, and the rest lacks a known reason. The sample has 120,000 or so clones on record, about 81% of them singletons. The top ten hold 17% of the sample. The sequenced sample consisted of peripheral blood. Every receptor here comes from a man aged 25-40 years with COVID-19, enrolled during active disease.

The chain recombines TRBV9 with TRBJ2-7; 8 nucleotides align to TRBD1. Germline V gene lookup returns CDR1 SGDLS and CDR2 YYNGEE. The V and J ends lost 0 bases and 4 bases, in that order; junction bases with no gene match: 6. The CDR3 is 15 residues long. CDR3 residues: CASSVAQGAQYEQYF. CDR3 coding DNA: TGTGCCAGCAGCGTAGCTCAGGGGGCGCAGTACGAGCAGTACTTC. The full variable domain, rest sourced from reference TRBV9 and TRBJ2-7, is DSGVTQTPKHLITATGQRVTLRCSPRSGDLSVYWYQQSLDQGLQFLIQYYNGEERAKGNILERFSAQQFPDLHSELNLSSLELGDSALYFCASSVAQGAQYEQYFGPGTRLTVT.

Only one count was recorded for this clone. The chain recombines TRBV28 with TRBJ2-4; weak D call: TRBD1 (6 bases). V lost 5 bases to trimming and J lost 0 bases, with 14 bases between them. The CDR3 extends over 16 amino acids. Germline lookup yields CDR1 MDHEN and CDR2 SYDVKM. The CDR3 nucleotides read TGTGCCAGCAGTGAGGGGGTGCCGGTAGCCAAAAACATTCAGTACTTC. This translates into CASSEGVPVAKNIQYF.

The genes are TRBV10-2 and TRBJ2-4; TRBD2 matches at 9 bases. The CDR3 totals 16 residues. Germline-derived CDR1 and CDR2 are WSHSY and SAAADI. Germline trimming cut 6 bases from V and 1 base from J; bases unmatched to any gene: 7. The CDR3 loop is CASRPRTSAAKNIQYF. CDR3 nucleotide sequence: TGCGCCAGCAGACCCAGGACTAGCGCGGCCAAAAACATTCAGTACTTC.

V gene TRBV19 combines with J gene TRBJ1-2; TRBD1 aligns across 8 bases. Germline V gives CDR1 LNHDA, CDR2 SQIVND (reference sequence). The CDR3 is 13 residues long. J lost 8 bases, V lost 5 bases, and 7 bases had no gene match. The CDR3 sequence: CASSPRTGRGYTF. DNA of the CDR3: TGTGCCAGTAGTCCACGGACAGGGAGAGGCTACACCTTC.

CDR3 DNA: TGTGCCATCAGCGCGGGGGACCCGCCATTCACAGATACGCAGTATTTT. Amino acids: CAISAGDPPFTDTQYF. This chain links TRBV10-3 with TRBJ2-3; 7 nucleotides match TRBD2. The CDR3 has 16 amino acids. Germline CDR1 and CDR2: ENHRY and SYGVKD. V was clipped by 6 bases and J by 2 bases; unmatched bases: 11.

The V call is TRBV4-3, the J call TRBJ1-2; D ambiguous. CDR1 is LGHNA and CDR2 is YSLEER in the germline V gene. V was shortened by 0 bases and J by 2 bases, with 22 bases between the two germline ends. The CDR3 is 19 residues long. The CDR3 coding sequence is TGCGCCAGCAGCCAAGATCGCGGGCGAGGGCTCACGTTGAACTATGGCTACACCTTC. Translation gives CASSQDRGRGLTLNYGYTF.

The chain uses TRBV4-1 and TRBJ1-1; 11 nucleotides line up with TRBD1. Trimming removed 4 bases from V and 4 bases from J; junction bases left unmatched: 2. The germline V gene has CDR1 MGHRA and CDR2 YSYEKL. This CDR3 is 14 amino acids long. CDR3 protein: CASSPGQGVTEAFF. The CDR3 nucleotides read TGCGCCAGCAGCCCGGGACAGGGGGTCACTGAAGCTTTCTTT.

The chain combines TRBV18 with TRBJ1-5; D is undetermined. V dropped 4 bases and J dropped 1 base, with 8 bases sitting between them. Per germline, CDR1 KGHSH and CDR2 LQKENI. CDR3 length: 14 amino acids. The CDR3 spells CASSQGASNQPQHF. The CDR3 nucleotides read TGTGCCAGCTCACAAGGAGCGAGCAATCAGCCCCAGCATTTT.

The V gene is TRBV14, the J gene TRBJ1-2; D is ambiguous. Germline CDR1 is SGHDN and CDR2 is FVKESK. This CDR3 spans 13 amino acids. V was trimmed by 3 bases and J by 4 bases, leaving 9 bases between them. The CDR3 DNA sequence: TGTGCCAGCAGCCAGGCGGGAATCTATGGCTACACCTTC. Amino acids: CASSQAGIYGYTF.

There are a few counts of this clone. CDR3 nucleotides: TGTGCCAGCAGTGCAGGGACAGGGGGCTCTGGGGCCAACGTCCTGACTTTC. The encoded protein is CASSAGTGGSGANVLTF. The V and J genes are TRBV6-4 and TRBJ2-6, with 11 bases lining up with TRBD1. After removal of 4 bases from V and 0 bases from J, the junction contained 2 bases not matched to a gene. CDR1 is MRHNA, CDR2 SNTAGT, per germline. The CDR3 length is 17 residues.

This chain connects TRBV5-1 to TRBJ2-7; TRBD1 aligns across 7 bases. The CDR3 totals 13 residues. J lost 1 base, V lost 5 bases, and 3 bases had no gene match. The germline gives CDR1 SGHRS, CDR2 YFSETQ. Here the CDR3 reads CASRSTGSYEQYF. The CDR3 DNA is TGCGCCAGCAGGTCGACAGGGTCCTACGAGCAGTACTTC.

This clone was seen only a few times. The chain couples TRBV5-1 to TRBJ2-7; D uncertain. V was pared by 0 bases and J by 1 base, with 8 bases between. CDR1 is SGHRS, CDR2 YFSETQ, per germline. The CDR3 spans 14 residues. CDR3 in amino acids: CASSLGPPSYEQYF. DNA of the CDR3: TGCGCCAGCAGCTTGGGGCCCCCTTCCTACGAGCAGTACTTC.

The count of this clone is one. The V gene is TRBV11-3, the J gene TRBJ2-3, with D possibly being TRBD2 (7 bases). Germline lookup yields CDR1 SGHNT and CDR2 YENEEA. Trimming took off 7 bases at V and 2 bases at J, with 22 bases between the two ends. This CDR3 comprises 17 residues. Here the CDR3 DNA reads TGTGCCAGCACCCCCCTAGGTGCGGGGGCTTACACAGATACGCAGTATTTT. This codes for CASTPLGAGAYTDTQYF.

The chain employs TRBV6-5 and TRBJ1-2; no reliable D call. The V gene's germline CDR1 is MNHEY and CDR2 SVGAGI. This CDR3 is built from 12 residues. The germline V and J ends were trimmed by 4 bases and 8 bases, with 11 bases remaining between them. The CDR3 sequence is CASSSVGRGYTF. In DNA, the CDR3 is TGTGCCAGCAGTTCTGTCGGCAGGGGCTACACCTTC.

This clone was found a few times. The genes are TRBV27 and TRBJ1-1; 8 bases align to TRBD1. Germline loops: CDR1 MNHEY, CDR2 SMNVEV (reference sequence). J was trimmed by 4 bases and V by 4 bases; bases with no gene match: 2. The CDR3 has 13 amino acids. The CDR3, as DNA: TGTGCCAGCAGTTGGACAGGGACCACTGAAGCTTTCTTT. This encodes CASSWTGTTEAFF.

This clone was observed once. This sequence joins TRBV27 and TRBJ1-6, with D unresolved. CDR3 length: 15 amino acids. The germline V gene encodes CDR1 MNHEY and CDR2 SMNVEV (reference sequence). V shed 6 bases and J shed 7 bases, with 16 bases lying between them. The CDR3 is CASSPDGEGNSPLHF. For the CDR3, the DNA is TGTGCCAGCAGCCCGGACGGGGAAGGCAATTCACCCCTCCACTTT.

V usage is TRBV3-1 (or the pseudogene TRBV3-2) and J usage is TRBJ2-7; 8 bases fit TRBD1. V gave up 5 bases and J gave up 3 bases; unmatched junction bases: 6. The germline CDR1 and CDR2 sequences are LGHDT and YNNKEL (reference sequence). This CDR3 spans 14 amino acids. The CDR3 sequence: CASSKQGAGYEQYF. For the CDR3, the DNA is TGTGCCAGCAGCAAGCAGGGGGCCGGCTACGAGCAGTACTTC.

The chain is built from TRBV2 and TRBJ1-5; 10 positions match TRBD1. J gave up 9 bases and V 6 bases, and 14 bases lay outside the gene matches. CDR1 SNHLY and CDR2 FYNNEI come from the germline V gene. There are 16 residues in the CDR3. The CDR3 DNA reads TGTGCCAGCAGCGACCTCCGGGACAGGGGTGGGTGGCCCCAGCATTTT. Its translation is CASSDLRDRGGWPQHF.

The chain has TRBV4-2 and TRBJ2-5; no definite D call. This CDR3 comprises 13 residues. Per the germline V gene, CDR1 is LGHNA and CDR2 is YNFKEQ. V lost 4 bases, J lost 5 bases, and 11 bases lay in between. The CDR3 loop reads CASSPDAEETQYF. CDR3 nucleotides: TGTGCCAGCAGCCCAGACGCGGAGGAGACCCAGTACTTC.

This chain links TRBV7-9 with TRBJ2-1; D gene ambiguous. CDR1 and CDR2 (germline): SEHNR, FQNEAQ (reference sequence). The CDR3 spans 17 residues. Trimming cost V 3 bases and J 1 base, with 16 bases left between them. The CDR3 is CASSFLGAAISYNEQFF. The CDR3 DNA sequence: TGTGCCAGCAGCTTTCTGGGCGCAGCAATTTCCTACAATGAGCAGTTCTTC.

This sequence joins TRBV7-9 and TRBJ1-4; no clear D. The CDR3 consists of 15 residues. With 1 base removed from V and 6 bases from J, the gap between germline ends came to 12 bases. The V gene's germline CDR1 is SEHNR and CDR2 FQNEAQ (reference sequence). CDR3 in DNA: TGTGCCAGCAGCTTAGGGGCGGGCTTGGATGAAAAACTGTTTTTT. Encoded protein: CASSLGAGLDEKLFF.